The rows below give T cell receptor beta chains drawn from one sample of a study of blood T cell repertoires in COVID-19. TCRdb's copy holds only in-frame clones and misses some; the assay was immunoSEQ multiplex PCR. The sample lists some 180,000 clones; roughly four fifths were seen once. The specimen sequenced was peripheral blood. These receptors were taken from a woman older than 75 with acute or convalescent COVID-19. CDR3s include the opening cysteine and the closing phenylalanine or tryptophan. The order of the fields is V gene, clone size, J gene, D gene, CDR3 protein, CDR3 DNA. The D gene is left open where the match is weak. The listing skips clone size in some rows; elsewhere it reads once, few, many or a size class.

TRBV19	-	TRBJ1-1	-	CASSISTGNTEAFF	TGTGCCAGTAGTATAAGCACGGGGAACACTGAAGCTTTCTTT
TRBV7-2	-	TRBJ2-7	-	CASRQGWSEQYF	TGTGCCAGCAGACAGGGATGGAGCGAGCAGTACTTC
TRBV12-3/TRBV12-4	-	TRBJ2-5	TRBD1	CASGTGAVGTQYF	TGTGCCAGCGGGACAGGGGCGGTGGGGACCCAGTACTTC
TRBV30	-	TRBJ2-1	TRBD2	CAWRSGRDEQFF	TGTGCCTGGAGAAGTGGGAGGGATGAGCAGTTCTTC
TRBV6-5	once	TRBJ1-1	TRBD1	CASIRQGTEAFF	TGTGCCAGCATTCGACAGGGGACTGAAGCTTTCTTT
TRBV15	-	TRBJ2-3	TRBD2	CATLSGRADTQYF	TGTGCCACCCTTAGCGGGCGCGCAGATACGCAGTATTTT
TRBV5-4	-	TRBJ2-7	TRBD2	CASSLGASGAGIAVEQYF	TGTGCCAGCAGCTTGGGGGCTAGCGGGGCCGGTATAGCGGTCGAGCAGTACTTC
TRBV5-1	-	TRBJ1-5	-	CASSVDGDSNQPQHF	TGCGCCAGCAGCGTGGACGGGGATAGCAATCAGCCCCAGCATTTT
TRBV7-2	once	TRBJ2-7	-	CASSLLGVTYEQYF	TGTGCCAGCAGCTTATTGGGCGTCACCTACGAGCAGTACTTC
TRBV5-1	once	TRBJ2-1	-	CASSFSDEQFF	TGCGCCAGCAGCTTCTCAGATGAGCAGTTCTTC
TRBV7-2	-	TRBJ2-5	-	CASSLEGAGQETQYF	TGTGCCAGCAGCTTAGAGGGAGCGGGCCAAGAGACCCAGTACTTC
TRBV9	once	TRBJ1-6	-	CASSVRDWYSPLHF	TGTGCCAGCAGCGTCCGGGACTGGTATTCACCCCTCCACTTT
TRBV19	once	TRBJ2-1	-	CASSPAGAQGNEQFF	TGTGCCAGCTCTCCGGCGGGGGCGCAGGGCAATGAGCAGTTCTTC
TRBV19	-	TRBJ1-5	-	CASSLQGSQPQHF	TGTGCCAGTAGCCTACAGGGAAGTCAGCCCCAGCATTTT
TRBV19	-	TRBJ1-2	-	CASSIIYKEVNYGYTF	TGTGCCAGTAGTATAATCTATAAGGAGGTGAACTATGGCTACACCTTC
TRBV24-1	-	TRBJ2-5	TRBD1	CATSDRGPNQETQYF	TGTGCCACCAGTGACAGGGGGCCGAACCAAGAGACCCAGTACTTC
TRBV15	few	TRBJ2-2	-	CATSSRRGGELFF	TGTGCCACCAGCAGCCGTCGGGGCGGGGAGCTGTTTTTT
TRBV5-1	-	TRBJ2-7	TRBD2	CASRRTSGFSYEQYF	TGCGCCAGCAGGAGGACTAGCGGGTTCTCCTACGAGCAGTACTTC
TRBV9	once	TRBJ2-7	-	CASSGQGIHSVEQYF	TGTGCCAGCAGCGGGCAGGGGATCCATTCGGTCGAGCAGTACTTC
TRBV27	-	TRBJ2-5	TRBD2	CASSPGLASPETQYF	TGTGCCAGCAGTCCGGGACTAGCGTCTCCAGAGACCCAGTACTTC
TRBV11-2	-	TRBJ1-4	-	CASRLGGAVNEKLFF	TGTGCCAGCAGGTTGGGGGGGGCTGTAAATGAAAAACTGTTTTTT
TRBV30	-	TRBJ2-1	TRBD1	CAWSVPTGGYNEQFF	TGTGCCTGGAGTGTCCCGACAGGGGGCTACAATGAGCAGTTCTTC
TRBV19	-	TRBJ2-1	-	CASSEQGFTQFF	TGTGCCAGTAGTGAACAGGGTTTTACGCAGTTCTTC
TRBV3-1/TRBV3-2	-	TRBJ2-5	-	CASSQVVRRLVETQYF	TGTGCCAGCAGCCAAGTCGTGCGGAGGTTGGTAGAGACCCAGTACTTC
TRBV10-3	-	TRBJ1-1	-	CAISESRANTEAFF	TGTGCCATCAGTGAGTCCAGGGCGAACACTGAAGCTTTCTTT
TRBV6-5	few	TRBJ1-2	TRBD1	CASTPGQGFGGYTF	TGTGCCAGCACCCCGGGACAGGGGTTCGGTGGCTACACCTTC
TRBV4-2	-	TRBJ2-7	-	CASSQSRGAAYEQYF	TGTGCCAGCAGCCAAAGTCGGGGGGCAGCCTACGAGCAGTACTTC
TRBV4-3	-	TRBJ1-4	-	CASSQDVGGGEKLFF	TGCGCCAGCAGCCAAGATGTCGGGGGAGGGGAAAAACTGTTTTTT
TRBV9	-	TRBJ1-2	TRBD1	CASSVGILPGQGASRGYTF	TGTGCCAGCAGCGTAGGCATCTTACCGGGACAGGGGGCATCGAGGGGCTACACCTTC
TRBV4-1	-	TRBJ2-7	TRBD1	CASSYRDSRSYEQYF	TGCGCCAGCAGCTATCGGGACAGCCGATCCTACGAGCAGTACTTC
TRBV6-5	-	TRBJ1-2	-	CASRSQGGYGYTF	TGTGCCAGCAGATCACAGGGCGGCTATGGCTACACCTTC
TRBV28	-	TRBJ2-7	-	CASTTGLMGAYEQYF	TGTGCCAGCACCACGGGACTGATGGGGGCCTACGAGCAGTACTTC
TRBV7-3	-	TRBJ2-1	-	CASSLTPHTNEQFF	TGTGCCAGCAGCTTAACCCCCCACACGAATGAGCAGTTCTTC
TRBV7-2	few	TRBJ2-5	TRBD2	CASSQPSSGGQETQYF	TGTGCCAGCAGCCAGCCTAGTAGCGGGGGCCAAGAGACCCAGTACTTC
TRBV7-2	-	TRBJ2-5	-	CASSSNRGGETQYF	TGTGCCAGCAGCTCTAACAGGGGGGGAGAGACCCAGTACTTC
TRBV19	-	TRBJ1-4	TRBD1	CASRAGQGGNEKLFF	TGTGCCAGTAGAGCAGGACAGGGTGGTAATGAAAAACTGTTTTTT
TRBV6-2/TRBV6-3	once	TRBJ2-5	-	CASSDPQGGQETQYF	TGTGCCAGCAGTGATCCCCAGGGGGGCCAAGAGACCCAGTACTTC
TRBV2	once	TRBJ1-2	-	CASREGLGFNYGYTF	TGTGCCAGCAGAGAGGGTCTGGGATTTAACTATGGCTACACCTTC
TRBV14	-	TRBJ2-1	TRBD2	CASNSGSSYNEQFF	TGTGCCAGCAATAGCGGGAGCTCCTACAATGAGCAGTTCTTC
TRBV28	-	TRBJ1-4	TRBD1	CASSLPPGAGGEKLFF	TGTGCCAGCAGTTTACCCCCGGGGGCAGGGGGTGAAAAACTGTTTTTT
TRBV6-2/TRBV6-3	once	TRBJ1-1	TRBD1	CASSPHGQGPNTEAFF	TGTGCCAGCAGTCCCCACGGACAGGGTCCTAACACTGAAGCTTTCTTT
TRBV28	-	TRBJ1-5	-	CASSFRRGKGGNQPQHF	TGTGCCAGCAGTTTCCGTCGGGGTAAAGGGGGAAATCAGCCCCAGCATTTT
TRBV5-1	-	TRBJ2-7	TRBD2	CASSPMASGGSYEQYF	TGCGCCAGCAGCCCAATGGCTAGCGGGGGATCCTACGAGCAGTACTTC
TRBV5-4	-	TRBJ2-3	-	CASSPESPPEDTQYF	TGTGCCAGCAGCCCGGAGTCACCCCCCGAGGATACGCAGTATTTT
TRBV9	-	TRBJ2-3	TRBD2	CASSVVSGGTQYF	TGTGCCAGCAGCGTAGTGTCGGGAGGTACGCAGTATTTT
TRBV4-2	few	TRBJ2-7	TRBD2	CASSQEELAGAYEQYF	TGTGCCAGCAGCCAAGAAGAACTAGCGGGGGCCTACGAGCAGTACTTC
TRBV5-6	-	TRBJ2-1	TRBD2	CASSPGTSVISSYNEQFF	TGTGCCAGCAGCCCCGGGACTAGCGTAATCTCCTCCTACAATGAGCAGTTCTTC
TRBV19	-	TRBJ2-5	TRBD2	CASSIGGLAQETQYF	TGTGCCAGTAGTATCGGGGGACTAGCCCAAGAGACCCAGTACTTC
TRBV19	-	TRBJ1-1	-	CASSIRGGTEAFF	TGTGCCAGTAGTATAAGGGGTGGCACTGAAGCTTTCTTT
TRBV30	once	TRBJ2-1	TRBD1	CAWRAGTVSHNEQFF	TGTGCCTGGAGAGCCGGGACAGTTTCTCACAATGAGCAGTTCTTC
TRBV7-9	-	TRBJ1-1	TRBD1	CASNQLGQGYTEAFF	TGTGCCAGCAACCAACTGGGACAGGGATACACTGAAGCTTTCTTT
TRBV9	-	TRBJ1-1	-	CASSVAGTQNTEAFF	TGTGCCAGCAGCGTAGCAGGGACACAGAACACTGAAGCTTTCTTT
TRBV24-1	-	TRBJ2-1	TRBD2	CATSDFWRGDKQFF	TGTGCCACCAGTGATTTTTGGCGGGGGGATAAGCAGTTCTTC
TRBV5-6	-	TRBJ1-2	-	CASSLAVGGGYTF	TGTGCCAGCAGCTTGGCCGTAGGGGGTGGCTACACCTTC